The text below deals with one TCR beta chain. Its target is not known. This specimen comes from a study of CD4 T cells in relation to SARS-CoV-2 and coronaviruses. Study overall: No peptide or an HIV-1 Nef peptide pool served as negative control.

Unexposed donor CD4+ T cells date from about 2011-2018, before the COVID-19 pandemic. The cells were cultured for about 10 days before CD4+ T cells were isolated. As cell numbers allowed, unexposed-donor CD4+ T cells faced SARS-CoV-2 S/N and four cold-coronavirus spikes. Using immunoSEQ multiplex PCR, the repertoire was profiled, and TCRdb retains in-frame clones only, with some absent. The top ten hold approximately 11% of the sample, which has some 16,000 clones, roughly three quarters seen once. The CDR3 is made up of 12 amino acids. Germline assignment: CDR1 GTSNPN and CDR2 SVGIG (reference sequence). V was pared by 2 bases and J by 6 bases, with 9 bases between.

Sequenced material: CD4+ T cells from PBMCs, cultured in vitro. This TCR was sampled from a human donor in good health. This chain connects TRBV30 to TRBJ2-3; D remains unclear. CDR3: CAWSNSRDTQYF. The CDR3 DNA is TGTGCCTGGAGTAACTCGCGGGATACGCAGTATTTT.